This record covers a single TCR beta chain. The sample is drawn from a study of T cell changes during pregnancy in multiple sclerosis. TCRdb's copy holds only in-frame clones and misses some; the assay was immunoSEQ multiplex PCR. The sample consists of approximately 32,000 clones, about 92% of them appearing once. Germline CDR1 is GTSNPN and CDR2 is SVGIG (reference sequence). The ends were cut back, 1 base at V and 10 bases at J, with 11 bases in the middle. The CDR3 consists of 12 residues. The V and J genes are TRBV30 and TRBJ2-4, with D tentatively TRBD2 (6 bases). This TCR was sampled from a female donor with multiple sclerosis, enrolled in a pregnancy study. The source was CD8+ T cells from peripheral blood mononuclear cells, collected in the first trimester of pregnancy. CDR3 sequence reads: CAWSEGGWIQYF. The CDR3 nucleotides are TGTGCCTGGAGTGAGGGAGGTTGGATTCAGTACTTC.